These T cell receptor beta chains were read from a single sample in a study of blood T cell repertoires in COVID-19. Measured with immunoSEQ multiplex PCR; TCRdb has only the in-frame clones, and not every one. The table includes about 73,000 clones, roughly four fifths detected once. The sequenced material came from peripheral blood. The receptor source for this set is a human donor in a cohort sampled during active COVID-19. Each CDR3 is given with its conserved first and last residue. Fields, in order: CDR3 protein, CDR3 DNA, clone size, J gene, V gene, D gene, CDR3 length. The D gene is left open where the match is weak. The size of a clone is reported for some rows only, either as once, few or many, or as a class for expanded clones.

CDR3aa: CASSQAPGFANYGYTF; CDR3nt: TGTGCCAGCAGCCAAGCGCCGGGGTTCGCTAACTATGGCTACACCTTC; abundance: few; j_gene: TRBJ1-2; v_gene: TRBV4-2; d_gene: .; len: 16
CDR3aa: CASSVRRGRLYEQYF; CDR3nt: TGTGCCAGCAGCGTAAGAAGGGGCAGGCTATACGAGCAGTACTTC; abundance: .; j_gene: TRBJ2-7; v_gene: TRBV14; d_gene: .; len: 15
CDR3aa: CASSVEYRETNYGYTF; CDR3nt: TGTGCCAGTAGTGTGGAGTACAGGGAGACTAACTATGGCTACACCTTC; abundance: .; j_gene: TRBJ1-2; v_gene: TRBV19; d_gene: .; len: 16
CDR3aa: CASRGSATDTQYF; CDR3nt: TGCGCCAGCAGGGGCTCAGCCACAGATACGCAGTATTTT; abundance: few; j_gene: TRBJ2-3; v_gene: TRBV10-2; d_gene: .; len: 13
CDR3aa: CATSDEGAIRYNEQFF; CDR3nt: TGTGCCACCAGTGATGAAGGGGCAATACGCTACAATGAGCAGTTCTTC; abundance: .; j_gene: TRBJ2-1; v_gene: TRBV24-1; d_gene: .; len: 16
CDR3aa: CASSTTGANDEKLFF; CDR3nt: TGTGCCAGTAGTACGACAGGGGCGAACGATGAAAAACTGTTTTTT; abundance: .; j_gene: TRBJ1-4; v_gene: TRBV19; d_gene: TRBD1; len: 15
CDR3aa: CASSEELAGTNEQFF; CDR3nt: TGTGCCAGCAGTGAAGAACTAGCGGGGACCAATGAGCAGTTCTTC; abundance: .; j_gene: TRBJ2-1; v_gene: TRBV2; d_gene: TRBD2; len: 15
CDR3aa: CASSEAASLSNEQFF; CDR3nt: TGTGCCAGCAGTGAAGCAGCCTCTCTCTCCAATGAGCAGTTCTTC; abundance: .; j_gene: TRBJ2-1; v_gene: TRBV2; d_gene: .; len: 15
CDR3aa: CASRETGEGNTIYF; CDR3nt: TGTGCCAGCAGGGAGACAGGGGAGGGAAACACCATATATTTT; abundance: .; j_gene: TRBJ1-3; v_gene: TRBV6-5; d_gene: TRBD1; len: 14
CDR3aa: CASSGGQGNQPQHF; CDR3nt: TGTGCCAGCAGTGGCGGACAGGGCAATCAGCCCCAGCATTTT; abundance: .; j_gene: TRBJ1-5; v_gene: TRBV2; d_gene: TRBD1; len: 14
CDR3aa: CASSKTGGEKYF; CDR3nt: TGTGCCAGCTCAAAGACAGGGGGGGAGAAATACTTC; abundance: .; j_gene: TRBJ2-7; v_gene: TRBV18; d_gene: TRBD1; len: 12
CDR3aa: CASRPGGPYGYTF; CDR3nt: TGTGCCAGCAGACCCGGGGGACCCTATGGCTACACCTTC; abundance: .; j_gene: TRBJ1-2; v_gene: TRBV28; d_gene: .; len: 13
CDR3aa: CASSTSWTVGEQYF; CDR3nt: TGTGCCAGTAGTACATCTTGGACAGTGGGCGAGCAGTACTTC; abundance: .; j_gene: TRBJ2-7; v_gene: TRBV19; d_gene: .; len: 14
CDR3aa: CASSVQRGQETQYF; CDR3nt: TGTGCCAGCAGCGTCCAAAGGGGCCAAGAGACCCAGTACTTC; abundance: medium-sized; j_gene: TRBJ2-5; v_gene: TRBV5-5; d_gene: .; len: 14
CDR3aa: CASSLKQGAGTGELFF; CDR3nt: TGTGCCAGCAGTTTAAAACAGGGGGCAGGCACCGGGGAGCTGTTTTTT; abundance: .; j_gene: TRBJ2-2; v_gene: TRBV27; d_gene: TRBD1; len: 16
CDR3aa: CASSRTGGEGYTF; CDR3nt: TGCGCCAGCAGCAGGACAGGGGGCGAAGGCTACACCTTC; abundance: .; j_gene: TRBJ1-2; v_gene: TRBV5-1; d_gene: TRBD1; len: 13
CDR3aa: CASSTRTSGGYEQYF; CDR3nt: TGTGCCAGTAGCACTCGGACTAGCGGGGGATACGAGCAGTACTTC; abundance: .; j_gene: TRBJ2-7; v_gene: TRBV28; d_gene: TRBD2; len: 15
CDR3aa: CASSAGLAGGNHLIF; CDR3nt: TGTGCCAGCAGCGCCGGACTAGCGGGGGGTAACCACCTGATTTTT; abundance: .; j_gene: TRBJ2-3; v_gene: TRBV9; d_gene: TRBD2; len: 15
CDR3aa: CASSQVWGGGSSYEQYF; CDR3nt: TGCGCCAGCAGCCAAGTTTGGGGCGGGGGGTCCTCCTACGAGCAGTACTTC; abundance: once; j_gene: TRBJ2-7; v_gene: TRBV4-1; d_gene: TRBD2; len: 17
CDR3aa: CASSYGYRTSDYEQYF; CDR3nt: TGTGCCAGCAGTTATGGTTATAGGACATCGGACTACGAGCAGTACTTC; abundance: .; j_gene: TRBJ2-7; v_gene: TRBV6-5; d_gene: .; len: 16
CDR3aa: CASRTAATDIEAFF; CDR3nt: TGTGCCAGTAGAACAGCAGCCACGGACATCGAAGCTTTCTTT; abundance: .; j_gene: TRBJ1-1; v_gene: TRBV19; d_gene: .; len: 14
CDR3aa: CASSRGQASYEQYF; CDR3nt: TGTGCCAGTAGTAGGGGACAGGCCTCCTACGAGCAGTACTTC; abundance: .; j_gene: TRBJ2-7; v_gene: TRBV19; d_gene: TRBD1; len: 14
CDR3aa: CSASGGLAEQYF; CDR3nt: TGCAGTGCTAGTGGTGGGCTAGCGGAGCAGTACTTC; abundance: once; j_gene: TRBJ2-7; v_gene: TRBV20-1; d_gene: .; len: 12
CDR3aa: CASHGAGSGELFF; CDR3nt: TGTGCCAGTCATGGGGCGGGGTCCGGGGAGCTGTTTTTT; abundance: .; j_gene: TRBJ2-2; v_gene: TRBV7-8; d_gene: .; len: 13
CDR3aa: CASSQGIQGAYNTEAFF; CDR3nt: TGTGCCAGCAGCCAAGGGATCCAGGGGGCGTATAACACTGAAGCTTTCTTT; abundance: few; j_gene: TRBJ1-1; v_gene: TRBV4-2; d_gene: TRBD1; len: 17
CDR3aa: CASIMSGSSYNSPLHF; CDR3nt: TGTGCCAGCATTATGTCGGGGAGCTCCTATAATTCACCCCTCCACTTT; abundance: .; j_gene: TRBJ1-6; v_gene: TRBV13; d_gene: .; len: 16
CDR3aa: CASSSPGQGYEQYF; CDR3nt: TGTGCCAGCAGTTCCCCGGGACAGGGCTACGAGCAGTACTTC; abundance: .; j_gene: TRBJ2-7; v_gene: TRBV27; d_gene: TRBD1; len: 14